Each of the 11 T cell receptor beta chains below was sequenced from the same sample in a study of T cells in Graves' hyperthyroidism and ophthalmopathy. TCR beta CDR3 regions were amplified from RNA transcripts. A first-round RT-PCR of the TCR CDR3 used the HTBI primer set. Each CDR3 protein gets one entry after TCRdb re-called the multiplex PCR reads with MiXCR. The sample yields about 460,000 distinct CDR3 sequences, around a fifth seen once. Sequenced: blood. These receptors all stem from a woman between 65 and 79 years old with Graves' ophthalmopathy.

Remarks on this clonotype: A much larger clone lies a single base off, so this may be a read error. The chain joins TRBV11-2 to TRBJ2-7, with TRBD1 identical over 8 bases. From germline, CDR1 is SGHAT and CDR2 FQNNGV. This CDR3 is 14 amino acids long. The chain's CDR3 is CASSWDRLDYEHYF. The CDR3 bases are TGTGCCAGCAGCTGGGACAGGCTTGACTACGAGCATTACTTC. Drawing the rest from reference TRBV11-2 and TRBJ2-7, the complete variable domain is EAGVAQSPRYKIIEKRQSVAFWCNPISGHATLYWYQQILGQGPKLLIQFQNNGVVDDSQLPKDRFSAERLKGVDSTLKIQPAKLEDSAVYLCASSWDRLDYEHYFGPGTRLTVT.

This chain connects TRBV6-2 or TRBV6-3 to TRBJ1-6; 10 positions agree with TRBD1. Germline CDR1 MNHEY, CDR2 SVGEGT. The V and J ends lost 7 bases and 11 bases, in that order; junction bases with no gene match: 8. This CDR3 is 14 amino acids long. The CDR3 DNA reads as TGTGCCAGCACAGCGGGACAGGGGTTTACACCCCTCCACTTT. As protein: CASTAGQGFTPLHF.

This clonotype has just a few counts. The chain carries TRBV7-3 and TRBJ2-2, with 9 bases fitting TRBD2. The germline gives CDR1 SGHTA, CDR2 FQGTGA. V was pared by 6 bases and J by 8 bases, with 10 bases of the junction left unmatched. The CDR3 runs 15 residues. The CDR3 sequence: CASSSSGRKGGELFF. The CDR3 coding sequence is TGTGCCAGCAGTTCGAGCGGGAGGAAAGGGGGGGAGCTGTTTTTT.

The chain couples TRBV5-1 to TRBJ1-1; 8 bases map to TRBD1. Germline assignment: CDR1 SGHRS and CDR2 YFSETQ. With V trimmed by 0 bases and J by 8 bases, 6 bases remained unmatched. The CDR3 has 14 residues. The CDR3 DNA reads TGCGCCAGCAGCTTGGTGGACAGGGATAAGGAAGCTTTCTTT. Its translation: CASSLVDRDKEAFF.

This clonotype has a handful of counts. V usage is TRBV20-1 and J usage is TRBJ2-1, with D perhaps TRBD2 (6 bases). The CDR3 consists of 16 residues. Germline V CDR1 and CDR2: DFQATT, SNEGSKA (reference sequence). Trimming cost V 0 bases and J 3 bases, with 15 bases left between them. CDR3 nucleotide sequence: TGCAGTGCTAGAGACCCCCGGCGGGGCGACTACAATGAGCAGTTCTTC. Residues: CSARDPRRGDYNEQFF.

The CDR3 DNA follows: TGTGCCAGCAGCTTAGTAAGGGACAGAGAAGAGACCCAGTACTTC. Translation: CASSLVRDREETQYF. The V and J genes are TRBV7-6 and TRBJ2-5; 7 nucleotides match TRBD1. This CDR3 is 15 amino acids long. Per germline, CDR1 SGHVS and CDR2 FNYEAQ. Losses at the gene ends were 1 base for V and 3 bases for J; bases not matched to a gene: 5.

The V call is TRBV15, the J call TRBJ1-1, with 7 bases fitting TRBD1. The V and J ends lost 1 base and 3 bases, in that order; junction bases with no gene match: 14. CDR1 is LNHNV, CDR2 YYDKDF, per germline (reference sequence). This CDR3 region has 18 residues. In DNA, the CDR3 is TGTGCCACCAGCAGAGTACTTGCCTCGGAGGGGGCTGACACTGAAGCTTTCTTT. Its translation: CATSRVLASEGADTEAFF.

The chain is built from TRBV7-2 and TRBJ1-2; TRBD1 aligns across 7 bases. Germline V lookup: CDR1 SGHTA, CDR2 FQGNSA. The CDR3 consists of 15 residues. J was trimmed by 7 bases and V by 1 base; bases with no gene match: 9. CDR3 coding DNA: TGTGCCAGCAGCTTAGGACCCACAGGGGACGGTGGCTACACCTTC. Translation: CASSLGPTGDGGYTF.

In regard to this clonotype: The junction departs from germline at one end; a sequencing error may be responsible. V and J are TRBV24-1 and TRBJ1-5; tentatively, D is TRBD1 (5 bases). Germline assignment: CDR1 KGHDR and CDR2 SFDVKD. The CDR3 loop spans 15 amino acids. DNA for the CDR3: TGTACCACCAGTGAGGGACCCTATAGCAATCAGCCCCAGCATTTT. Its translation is CTTSEGPYSNQPQHF.

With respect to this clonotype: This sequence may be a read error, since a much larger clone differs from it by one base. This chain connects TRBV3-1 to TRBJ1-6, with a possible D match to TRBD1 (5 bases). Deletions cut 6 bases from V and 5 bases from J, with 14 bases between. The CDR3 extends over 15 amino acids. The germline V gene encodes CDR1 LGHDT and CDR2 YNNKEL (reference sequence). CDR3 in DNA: TGTGCCAGCAGTCACGCGGGACGTGATAATTCACCCCTCCACTTT. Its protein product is CASSHAGRDNSPLHF.

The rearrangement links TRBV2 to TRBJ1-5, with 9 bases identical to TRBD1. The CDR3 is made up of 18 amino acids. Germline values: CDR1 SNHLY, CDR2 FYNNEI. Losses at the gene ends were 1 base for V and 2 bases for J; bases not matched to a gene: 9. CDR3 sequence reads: CASSEVTGGVGGNQPQHF. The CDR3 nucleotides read TGTGCCAGCAGTGAAGTTACAGGGGGCGTGGGGGGCAATCAGCCCCAGCATTTT.